This is a list of T cell receptor beta chains from one sample in a study of blood T cell repertoires in COVID-19. TCRdb's copy holds only in-frame clones and misses some; the assay was immunoSEQ multiplex PCR. This table has 90,000 to 150,000 clones, around 89% appearing once. The sequenced sample was peripheral blood. All receptors derive from a human donor with acute or convalescent COVID-19. The donor label of this sample is uncertain. Both conserved end residues are part of each CDR3. The order of the fields is V gene, J gene, D gene, clone size, CDR3 DNA, CDR3 protein. The D gene is left open where the match is weak. Some rows mark clone size as missing; the rest say once, few, many or name a class of expanded clone.

TRBV9,TRBJ2-5,TRBD1,once,TGTGCCAGCAGCGTTACAGGGGGCCCAGAGACCCAGTACTTC,CASSVTGGPETQYF
TRBV18,TRBJ1-4,NA,NA,TGTGCCAGCTCCCCCATTCCAGGGGATGAAAAACTGTTTTTT,CASSPIPGDEKLFF
TRBV3-1/TRBV3-2,TRBJ1-2,NA,NA,TGTGCCAGCAGGATCTACGGGGAGTCCCTGTCCCCCGGGACTCCTCGAGATGGCTACACCTTC,CASRIYGESLSPGTPRDGYTF
TRBV5-6,TRBJ1-1,NA,NA,TGTGCCAGCAGCTTCAGCCCAGGTGTTCTCACTGAAGCTTTCTTT,CASSFSPGVLTEAFF
TRBV6-1,TRBJ2-3,TRBD1,NA,TGTGCCAGCAGTGAGGCTGTAGGACAGGGTGTGGATACGCAGTATTTT,CASSEAVGQGVDTQYF
TRBV18,TRBJ2-7,TRBD1,NA,TGTGCCAGCTCACTCGCGGGACAGGGGGCTTACGAGCAGTACTTC,CASSLAGQGAYEQYF
TRBV6-6,TRBJ2-2,TRBD1,once,TGTGCCACCATAGACAGGGGGCGCAACACCGGGGAGCTGTTTTTT,CATIDRGRNTGELFF
TRBV5-3,TRBJ2-1,TRBD2,few,TGTGCCAGAAGCTTCAGACTAGCGGGAGACCATGAGCAGTTCTTC,CARSFRLAGDHEQFF
TRBV10-3,TRBJ2-1,NA,NA,TGTGCCATCAGAGAAGCAAATTCTTTTAGGGGTGAGCAGTTCTTC,CAIREANSFRGEQFF
TRBV28,TRBJ2-7,TRBD1,NA,TGTGCCAGCATTTTACAGGGGCCCCCCTACGAGCAGTACTTC,CASILQGPPYEQYF
TRBV6-1,TRBJ1-5,TRBD1,NA,TGTGCCAGCAGTGGAAGACAGGGCGTCCCCAATAGCAATCAGCCCCAGCATTTT,CASSGRQGVPNSNQPQHF
TRBV27,TRBJ1-2,TRBD1,few,TGTGCCAGCGGAACGGACAGGAGGCCGGGTGGCTACACCTTC,CASGTDRRPGGYTF
TRBV6-5,TRBJ1-1,NA,NA,TGTGCCAGCAGACCAGGGTTGCAGAGCACTGAAGCTTTCTTT,CASRPGLQSTEAFF
TRBV7-9,TRBJ2-3,NA,NA,TGTGCCAGCAGCTCAAGCTTTAGCACAGATACGCAGTATTTT,CASSSSFSTDTQYF